A single TCR beta chain is shown here with its context. The target of this receptor is not known. Base qualities are not provided; no much larger clone lies one nucleotide away. Trimming at the junction amounts to 2 bases on V and 2 bases on J, and the germline ends lie 16 bases apart. Inclusive of the bounding cysteine and phenylalanine, the CDR3 is 17 residues long. Only CDR3 DNA remains: 51 bases, in frame from the first base. The germline V gene encodes CDR1 SGHTA and CDR2 FQGNSA. The TCR beta CDR3 regions were amplified from the RNA transcripts. A first-round RT-PCR of the TCR CDR3 used the HTBI primer set with the Qiagen OneStep RT-PCR kit. The libraries were constructed in a second round of multiplex PCR and then size-selected and purified. The libraries were sequenced on an Illumina HiSeq2000 using paired-end 100 bp reads. In the source study's methods: SOAPnuke was used to process the raw data, with reads discarded if the reads contained adapters or uncalled bases, had a mean Phred below 15, or lacked an exact constant-primer or identifier match. High-quality paired reads were merged with COPE v1.2.5, and unique nucleotide sequences were defined as clonotypes. MiTCR v1.1 was used to align clonotypes to the IMGT TRBV, TRBD and TRBJ reference segments. Only V-J combinations with frequency above 0.0001, covering about 99% of repertoires, were analysed. A TCS score was defined as the ratio of F50 (clonal expansion) to E x V (chaos), with BLOSUM62-based TCRdist applied between CDR3 peptides within each V-J. Welch's t-statistics and random forest reduced roughly 530 V-J features to around 14, which were used in a naive Bayes classifier (R e1071). Starting from the raw public reads, TCRdb applied fastp trimming at Q25, assembled clones with MiXCR and retained in-frame beta chains. Rows with a matching CDR3 protein are joined into one entry that keeps the most common DNA and genes. TCRdb's processing, not the authors', yielded these V and J calls. Here the sample has about 380,000 distinct CDR3 sequences; more than 11% occur a single time. The top ten clonotypes cover 11% of the sample.

This specimen belongs to a study of T cells in Graves' hyperthyroidism and ophthalmopathy (dated by TCRdb to about 2019). Background for the entire study: Peripheral blood samples were taken at the time of initial diagnosis, prior to any treatment. Following sampling, methimazole starting at 30 mg daily was given to hyperthyroidism patients, and high-dose intravenous methylprednisolone was given to ophthalmopathy patients. The paper describes TCR Vbeta CDR3 sequencing of 120 to 150 peripheral blood samples, made up of fewer than 50 ophthalmopathy patients, roughly 75 hyperthyroidism patients and some 17 progressor patients. In addition, the study compared T-cell repertoires in thyroid tissue and in blood from roughly 6 Graves' hyperthyroidism patients. A discovery cohort of around 98 patients, roughly 40 with Graves' ophthalmopathy and 55 to 65 with stable Graves' hyperthyroidism, was used to find distinguishing TCR V-J signatures. The 100 or so discovery patients were divided at random into training and test sets in a 7:3 ratio. Whether ophthalmopathy could be predicted prospectively was tested in an independent validation cohort made up of 18 to 20 hyperthyroidism patients plus 17 patients who later progressed to ophthalmopathy.

Stable Graves' hyperthyroidism was defined as no progression to ophthalmopathy during 18 months of follow-up. Hyperthyroidism patients were newly diagnosed, with disease duration under 2 months, and aged 18 to 65 years. The study excluded patients with uncontrolled infections, other autoimmune diseases, pregnancy or lactation. Clinical symptoms, serum thyroxine and TRAb, thyroid ultrasound, and orbital computed tomography formed the basis for the diagnoses. Ficoll-Paque density gradient centrifugation was used to isolate PBMCs from about 10 ml of fresh peripheral blood. Trizol reagent was used to extract total RNA, and RNA quality was then checked on an Agilent 2100 Bioanalyzer. The full study reports these points: Most expanded thyroid clonotypes (frequency above 0.001) were also detected in blood, a finding suggesting that blood repertoires may reflect thyroid immune responses. A 13 V-J signature model separated ophthalmopathy from stable hyperthyroidism, with around 91% sensitivity and 81% to 82% specificity in cross-validation and 80%/75% in testing. No statistical method was used to fix the sample size in advance, and group allocation was not hidden from the investigators. During validation, the model predicted progression to ophthalmopathy a median of around 7 months ahead of onset, with almost 71% sensitivity and 72% to 80% specificity.

The sample consisted of blood. This receptor was obtained from a woman aged 55 to 70 with Graves' hyperthyroidism. The rearranged segments are TRBV7-2 and TRBJ2-1; the D segment cannot be called with confidence. This receptor has the CDR3 CASSLNGPLSPYNEQFF. The DNA is as follows: TGTGCCAGCAGCTTAAACGGGCCCTTAAGCCCCTACAATGAGCAGTTCTTC. When the CDR3 is completed using the reference TRBV7-2 and TRBJ2-1 genes on either side, the full variable domain is GAGVSQSPSNKVTEKGKDVELRCDPISGHTALYWYRQSLGQGLEFLIYFQGNSAPDKSGLPSDRFSAERTGGSVSTLTIQRTQQEDSAVYLCASSLNGPLSPYNEQFFGPGTRLTVL.